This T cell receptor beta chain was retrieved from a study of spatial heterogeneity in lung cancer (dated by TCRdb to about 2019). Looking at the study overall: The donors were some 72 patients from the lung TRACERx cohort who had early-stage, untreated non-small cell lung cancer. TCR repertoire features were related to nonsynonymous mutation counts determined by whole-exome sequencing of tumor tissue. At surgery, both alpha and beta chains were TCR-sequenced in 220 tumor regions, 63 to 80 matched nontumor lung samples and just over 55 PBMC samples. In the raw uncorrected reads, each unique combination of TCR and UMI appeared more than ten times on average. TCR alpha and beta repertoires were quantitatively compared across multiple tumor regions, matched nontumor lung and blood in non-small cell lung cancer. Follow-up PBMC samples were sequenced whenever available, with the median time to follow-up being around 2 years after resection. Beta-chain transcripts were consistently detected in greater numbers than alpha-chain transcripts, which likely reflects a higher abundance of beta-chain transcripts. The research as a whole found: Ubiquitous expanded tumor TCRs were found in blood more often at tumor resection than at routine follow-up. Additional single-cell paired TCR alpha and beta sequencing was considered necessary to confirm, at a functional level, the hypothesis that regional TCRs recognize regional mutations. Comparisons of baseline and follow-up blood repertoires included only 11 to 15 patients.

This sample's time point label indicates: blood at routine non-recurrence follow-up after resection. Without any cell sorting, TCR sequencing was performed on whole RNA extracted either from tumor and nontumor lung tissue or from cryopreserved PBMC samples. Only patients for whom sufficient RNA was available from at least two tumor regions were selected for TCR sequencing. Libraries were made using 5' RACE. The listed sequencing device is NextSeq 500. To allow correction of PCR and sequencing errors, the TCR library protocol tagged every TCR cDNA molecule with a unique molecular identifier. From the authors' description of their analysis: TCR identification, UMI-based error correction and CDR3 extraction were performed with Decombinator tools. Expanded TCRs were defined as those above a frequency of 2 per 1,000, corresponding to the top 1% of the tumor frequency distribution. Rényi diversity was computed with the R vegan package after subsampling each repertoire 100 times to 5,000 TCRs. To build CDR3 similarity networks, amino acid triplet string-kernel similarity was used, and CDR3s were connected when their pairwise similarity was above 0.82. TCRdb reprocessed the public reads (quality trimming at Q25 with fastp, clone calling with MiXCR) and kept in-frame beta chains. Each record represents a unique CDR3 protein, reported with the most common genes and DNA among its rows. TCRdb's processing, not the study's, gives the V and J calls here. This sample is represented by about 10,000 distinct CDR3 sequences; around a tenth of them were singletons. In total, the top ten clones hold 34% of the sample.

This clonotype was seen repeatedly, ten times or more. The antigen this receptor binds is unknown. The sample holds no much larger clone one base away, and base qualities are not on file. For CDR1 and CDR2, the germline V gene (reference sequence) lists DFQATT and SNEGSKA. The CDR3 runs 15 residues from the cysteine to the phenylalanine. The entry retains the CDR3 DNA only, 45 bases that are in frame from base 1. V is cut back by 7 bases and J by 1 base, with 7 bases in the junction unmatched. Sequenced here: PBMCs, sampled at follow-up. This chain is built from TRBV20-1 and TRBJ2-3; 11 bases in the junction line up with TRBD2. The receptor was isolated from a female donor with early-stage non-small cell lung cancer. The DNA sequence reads TGCAGTGGTCATAGCGGGAGGGGGGGCACAGATACGCAGTATTTT. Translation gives CSGHSGRGGTDTQYF.